This is a list of T cell receptor beta chains from one sample in a study of CD8+ T cells in alopecia areata. TCRdb keeps only in-frame clones here, not all; method: immunoSEQ multiplex PCR. In the table there are 180,000 or so clones, approximately 50% of which are singletons. Sequencing used CD8+ T cells sorted from blood, obtained at roughly week 52, from a patient treated with tofacitinib. These receptors all come from a human donor with alopecia areata. CDR3s include the opening cysteine and the closing phenylalanine or tryptophan. D genes are given only for firm matches. Size values are once, few and many counts, or a class for expanded clones, and some rows have none.

j_call: TRBJ2-1
clone_size: -
d_call: TRBD2
v_call: TRBV5-1
cdr3_aa: CASSSLAEEYNEQFF
cdr3_nt: TGCGCCAGCAGCTCGCTAGCGGAGGAGTACAATGAGCAGTTCTTC

j_call: TRBJ1-1
clone_size: few
d_call: TRBD1
v_call: TRBV14
cdr3_aa: CASSPNDRVVGTEAFF
cdr3_nt: TGTGCCAGCAGCCCAAATGACAGGGTTGTGGGCACTGAAGCTTTCTTT

j_call: TRBJ2-7
clone_size: -
d_call: -
v_call: TRBV6-5
cdr3_aa: CASSFGGLYEQYF
cdr3_nt: TGTGCCAGCAGTTTTGGGGGGCTCTACGAGCAGTACTTC

j_call: TRBJ2-4
clone_size: -
d_call: TRBD2
v_call: TRBV30
cdr3_aa: CAWSPSGGSKNIQYF
cdr3_nt: TGTGCCTGGAGTCCCTCGGGGGGGTCCAAAAACATTCAGTACTTC

j_call: TRBJ2-3
clone_size: few
d_call: TRBD1
v_call: TRBV7-9
cdr3_aa: CASSRRQGDTDTQYF
cdr3_nt: TGTGCCAGCAGCAGAAGACAGGGCGATACAGATACGCAGTATTTT

j_call: TRBJ2-2
clone_size: -
d_call: -
v_call: TRBV30
cdr3_aa: CAWSVRGENTGELFF
cdr3_nt: TGTGCCTGGAGTGTGCGGGGTGAGAACACCGGGGAGCTGTTTTTT

j_call: TRBJ1-2
clone_size: -
d_call: TRBD1
v_call: TRBV27
cdr3_aa: CASSSTGANYGYTF
cdr3_nt: TGTGCCAGCAGTTCTACAGGGGCTAACTATGGCTACACCTTC

j_call: TRBJ1-2
clone_size: -
d_call: -
v_call: TRBV2
cdr3_aa: CASSGGTYGYTF
cdr3_nt: TGTGCCAGCAGTGGCGGGACCTATGGCTACACCTTC

j_call: TRBJ2-1
clone_size: -
d_call: -
v_call: TRBV4-1
cdr3_aa: CASSQALWDSYNEQFF
cdr3_nt: TGCGCCAGCAGCCAAGCCCTCTGGGACTCCTACAATGAGCAGTTCTTC

j_call: TRBJ2-1
clone_size: -
d_call: -
v_call: TRBV2
cdr3_aa: CASWGRDSSYNEQFF
cdr3_nt: TGTGCCAGCTGGGGACGGGATAGCTCCTACAATGAGCAGTTCTTC